A selection of T cell receptor beta chains follows, all from one sample in a study of cytotoxic CD8 clonotypes in ibrutinib-treated CLL. Assay used: immunoSEQ multiplex PCR; TCRdb lists only in-frame clones, some missing. Of some 58,000 clones detected, roughly 70% appear once; the ten largest clones hold 35% to 55%. The sequences come from PBMCs, collected after 12 months of ibrutinib treatment. All receptors derive from a human donor with chronic lymphocytic leukemia. The CDR3 runs from the conserved cysteine through the conserved F or W. A D gene is named only where the DNA matches it firmly. Only part of the rows carry a size: once, few, many, or a class if the clone is expanded.

j_call	d_call	v_call	clone_size	cdr3_aa	cdr3_nt
TRBJ2-5	-	TRBV29-1	-	CSVGRQALETQYF	TGCAGCGTTGGCCGACAGGCCCTTGAGACCCAGTACTTC
TRBJ1-5	-	TRBV5-8	once	CASSLLLSNQPQHF	TGTGCCAGCAGCTTGTTGTTGAGCAATCAGCCCCAGCATTTT
TRBJ2-7	-	TRBV5-1	-	CASSLDSASGTYEQYF	TGCGCCAGCAGCTTAGACTCGGCTAGTGGGACCTACGAGCAGTACTTC
TRBJ1-5	-	TRBV28	few	CASSFVRTDDQPQHF	TGTGCCAGCAGTTTCGTTAGGACAGACGATCAGCCCCAGCATTTT
TRBJ2-7	-	TRBV9	-	CASNVRGVGEQYF	TGTGCCAGCAACGTCAGGGGTGTAGGGGAGCAGTACTTC
TRBJ2-7	-	TRBV7-9	-	CASSFLTRYSYEQYF	TGTGCCAGCAGCTTCCTTACTCGTTACTCCTACGAGCAGTACTTC
TRBJ2-6	TRBD1	TRBV7-3	-	CASSPKWDSRTSGANVLTF	TGTGCCAGCAGCCCTAAGTGGGACAGTCGAACCTCTGGGGCCAACGTCCTGACTTTC
TRBJ2-1	-	TRBV27	-	CASTYGAYNEQFF	TGTGCCAGCACTTACGGAGCCTACAATGAGCAGTTCTTC
TRBJ2-5	-	TRBV29-1	-	CSVESGLEETQYF	TGCAGCGTTGAATCAGGGTTGGAAGAGACCCAGTACTTC
TRBJ1-2	TRBD1	TRBV6-6	-	CASSYQGASGYTF	TGTGCCAGCAGTTACCAGGGGGCGTCTGGCTACACCTTC
TRBJ2-7	-	TRBV7-6	-	CASSRPPGHEQYF	TGTGCCAGCAGCCGTCCCCCGGGCCATGAGCAGTACTTC